Below, 27 T cell receptor beta chains from the same sample are listed, as sequenced in a study of T cell repertoires in ileal Crohn's disease. Generated by immunoSEQ multiplex PCR, the TCRdb table keeps only in-frame clones and is missing some. The sample gives 2,000 to 3,000 clones, around 92% of which show up once; 3.4% is in the top ten. Sample: ileal tissue. These receptors came from an adult with Crohn's disease.

This clone was counted a few times. CDR3 amino acids: CASSSDFSGVEQYF. CDR3 DNA sequence: TGTGCCAGCAGCTCGGACTTCTCTGGGGTGGAGCAGTACTTC. The V gene is TRBV7-3, the J gene TRBJ2-7; tentatively, D is TRBD2 (5 bases). Germline V gene lookup returns CDR1 SGHTA and CDR2 FQGTGA. V gave up 4 bases and J gave up 7 bases, with 17 bases separating them. The CDR3 spans 14 residues.

J is TRBJ2-7 and V is TRBV28, with 9 positions matching TRBD1. V gave up 5 bases and J gave up 3 bases; unmatched junction bases: 2. There are 13 residues in the CDR3. Germline V gene lookup returns CDR1 MDHEN and CDR2 SYDVKM. The CDR3 nucleotides are TGTGCCAGCAGTCAGGGACAGGGCTACGAGCAGTACTTC. Translated: CASSQGQGYEQYF. Drawing the rest from reference TRBV28 and TRBJ2-7, the complete variable domain is DVKVTQSSRYLVKRTGEKVFLECVQDMDHENMFWYRQDPGLGLRLIYFSYDVKMKEKGDIPEGYSVSREKKERFSLILESASTNQTSMYLCASSQGQGYEQYFGPGTRLTVT.

This sequence joins TRBV10-3 and TRBJ2-3, with D unresolved. V was shortened by 3 bases and J by 0 bases, with 4 bases between the two germline ends. The CDR3 is 13 residues long. Germline V gene data show CDR1 as ENHRY and CDR2 as SYGVKD. In DNA form, the CDR3 reads TGTGCCATCAGTGAAGCCAGCACAGATACGCAGTATTTT. Translating it yields CAISEASTDTQYF.

V and J are TRBV15 and TRBJ2-5; 10 bases align to TRBD1. The J call may be mistaken, given a closer DNA end match to TRBJ2-7. Germline V gene data show CDR1 as LNHNV and CDR2 as YYDKDF (reference sequence). The CDR3 sequence is 14 residues long. In DNA form, the CDR3 reads TGTGCCACCAGCTTCGACAGGGGGCTGAGCGAGCAGTACTTC. Translating it yields CATSFDRGLSEQYF.

This chain uses TRBV4-1 with TRBJ1-1; D may be TRBD1 (6 bases). This CDR3 contains 15 residues. Trimming shortened V by 4 bases and J by 0 bases, and 12 bases separated the two germline ends. The germline V gene has CDR1 MGHRA and CDR2 YSYEKL. The CDR3 here is CASSPTDRMNTEAFF. The DNA of the CDR3 is TGCGCCAGCAGCCCTACCGACAGGATGAACACTGAAGCTTTCTTT.

The genes are TRBV5-1 and TRBJ1-2; 10 bases match TRBD1. Germline CDR1 SGHRS, CDR2 YFSETQ. The V gene end was trimmed by 2 bases and the J gene end by 8 bases; junction bases not matched to a gene: 9. This CDR3 region has 15 residues. The CDR3 coding sequence is TGCGCCAGCAGCTTCTTACCCGGGACAGGGGACGGCTACACCTTC. This encodes CASSFLPGTGDGYTF.

V gene TRBV6-5 combines with J gene TRBJ1-2; 7 bases are a match to TRBD1. The CDR3 is 14 amino acids. Losses at the gene ends were 0 bases for V and 8 bases for J; bases not matched to a gene: 6. Germline values: CDR1 MNHEY, CDR2 SVGAGI. CDR3: CASSYSTGVRGYTF. The CDR3 nucleotides read TGTGCCAGCAGTTACTCAACAGGGGTGAGAGGCTACACCTTC.

The CDR3 DNA reads as TGTGCCAGCAGTTACTCGAGCGGGGTTGGGACTGAAGCTTTCTTT. Its translation is CASSYSSGVGTEAFF. V gene TRBV6-5 combines with J gene TRBJ1-1; D not resolved. This CDR3 contains 15 residues. V was trimmed by 0 bases and J by 5 bases, leaving 13 bases between them. Germline CDR1 and CDR2: MNHEY and SVGAGI.

V gene TRBV9 combines with J gene TRBJ2-1; D is unresolved. Trimming shortened V by 3 bases and J by 6 bases, and 13 bases separated the two germline ends. The CDR3 sequence is 14 residues long. Per germline, CDR1 SGDLS and CDR2 YYNGEE. The CDR3 coding sequence is TGTGCCAGCAGCGCAAGACCAGGAACCAATGAGCAGTTCTTC. Its translation: CASSARPGTNEQFF.

The chain is built from TRBV5-6 and TRBJ2-3; 9 nucleotides match TRBD2. Per germline, CDR1 SGHDT and CDR2 YYEEEE. Trimming cost V 2 bases and J 1 base; bases outside gene matches: 2. The CDR3 consists of 15 residues. CDR3 DNA sequence: TGTGCCAGCAGCTTTGCTAGCGGGGGCACAGATACGCAGTATTTT. Translation: CASSFASGGTDTQYF.

The genes are TRBV5-4 and TRBJ2-5; the match to TRBD2 covers 8 bases. J gave up 3 bases and V 5 bases, and 6 bases lay outside the gene matches. The CDR3 consists of 14 residues. CDR1 SGHNT and CDR2 YYREEE come from the germline V gene (reference sequence). Here the CDR3 reads CASRPRGGEETQYF. In nucleotides, the CDR3 is TGTGCCAGCAGACCCCGGGGGGGAGAAGAGACCCAGTACTTC. Full variable domain (remainder filled in from reference TRBV5-4 and TRBJ2-5): ETGVTQSPTHLIKTRGQQVTLRCSSQSGHNTVSWYQQALGQGPQFIFQYYREEENGRGNFPPRFSGLQFPNYSSELNVNALELDDSALYLCASRPRGGEETQYFGPGTRLLVL.

The V call is TRBV7-2, the J call TRBJ1-2; tentatively, D is TRBD1 (6 bases). The V gene's germline CDR1 is SGHTA and CDR2 FQGNSA. The length of the CDR3 is 14 residues. The ends were cut back, 7 bases at V and 4 bases at J, with 16 bases in the middle. The CDR3 DNA reads TGTGCCAGCAACCTACAGGGTTTAGTCTATGGCTACACCTTC. Its translation is CASNLQGLVYGYTF.

The J gene is TRBJ2-1, the V gene TRBV11-3; tentative D call: TRBD2 (7 bases). The CDR3 has 19 amino acids. Germline-derived CDR1 and CDR2 are SGHNT and YENEEA. Between the trimmed V and J ends, which lost 2 bases and 4 bases, there was a span of 24 bases. The CDR3 DNA reads as TGTGCCAGCAGCTTATTTTCAGGGGTCAGCGGGGTCCCTTACAATGAGCAGTTCTTC. It yields the protein CASSLFSGVSGVPYNEQFF.

This chain joins TRBV7-9 and TRBJ2-7; 12 positions match TRBD2. The germline gives CDR1 SEHNR, CDR2 FQNEAQ (reference sequence). V trimming: 4 bases; J trimming: 2 bases; junction bases outside the gene matches: 0. The CDR3 is made up of 14 amino acids. The CDR3 loop reads CASSWTSGAYEQYF. The CDR3 DNA follows: TGTGCCAGCAGCTGGACTAGCGGGGCCTACGAGCAGTACTTC.

The J gene is TRBJ1-3, the V gene TRBV7-8; 7 bases agree with TRBD1. V gave up 5 bases and J gave up 4 bases; unmatched junction bases: 5. Per germline, CDR1 SGHVS and CDR2 FQNEAQ. The CDR3 sequence is 14 residues long. CDR3 nucleotides: TGTGCCAGCAGCCCGACAGGGTGGGGAAACACCATATATTTT. It yields the protein CASSPTGWGNTIYF.

The V and J genes are TRBV5-1 and TRBJ2-7; TRBD1 is a possible D gene (7 bases). CDR1 and CDR2 from the germline V gene are SGHRS and YFSETQ. The CDR3 has 17 residues. V lost 9 bases and J 0 bases, leaving 25 bases between the germline ends. The CDR3 DNA reads TGCGCCAAGTCCCAGGGGGGAAGGCGGTCCAGCTCCTACGAGCAGTACTTC. This translates into CAKSQGGRRSSSYEQYF.

The rearrangement uses TRBV7-9 and TRBJ2-2, with D possibly TRBD1 on 5 matching bases. The CDR3 is 13 amino acids. Germline V CDR1 and CDR2: SEHNR, FQNEAQ (reference sequence). V lost 0 bases to trimming and J lost 6 bases, with 5 bases between them. The CDR3 sequence is CASSLAGAGELFF. DNA of the CDR3: TGTGCCAGCAGCTTAGCAGGGGCCGGGGAGCTGTTTTTT.

A single count supports this clone. V usage is TRBV7-2 and J usage is TRBJ1-4; D might be TRBD1 (6 bases). Trimming cost V 1 base and J 8 bases, with 11 bases left between them. From germline, CDR1 is SGHTA and CDR2 FQGNSA. The CDR3 extends over 14 amino acids. The CDR3 DNA reads TGTGCCAGCAGCTTAGGGGGGCCAGGGGAAAAACTGTTTTTT. It yields the protein CASSLGGPGEKLFF.

This clone appeared once. The V gene is TRBV2, the J gene TRBJ2-2, with D unresolved. Per germline, CDR1 SNHLY and CDR2 FYNNEI. There are 14 residues in the CDR3. Trimming left V 4 bases short and J 6 bases short, with 12 bases between. The DNA for the CDR3 is TGTGCCAGCAGTGGCCAGGATAAGGCCGGGGAGCTGTTTTTT. Translation: CASSGQDKAGELFF.

This chain uses TRBV29-1 with TRBJ1-2; D remains unclear. V was pared by 7 bases and J by 4 bases, with 10 bases between. The CDR3 has 11 amino acids. The germline gives CDR1 SQVTM, CDR2 ANQGSEA. The CDR3 DNA reads as TGCAGCGCTGCGTCCTCCTATGGCTACACCTTC. Residues: CSAASSYGYTF. Full variable domain (outside the CDR3, taken from reference TRBV29-1 and TRBJ1-2): SAVISQKPSRDICQRGTSLTIQCQVDSQVTMMFWYRQQPGQSLTLIATANQGSEATYESGFVIDKFPISRPNLTFSTLTVSNMSPEDSSIYLCSAASSYGYTFGSGTRLTVV.

J is TRBJ1-2 and V is TRBV4-3; D is perhaps TRBD1 (5 bases). The V gene lost 4 bases and the J gene lost 8 bases, with 11 bases spanning the gap. In germline, CDR1 is LGHNA, CDR2 YSLEER. CDR3 length: 12 residues. The CDR3 loop is CASSPGGGGYTF. The CDR3 DNA reads as TGCGCCAGCAGCCCCGGGGGAGGGGGCTACACCTTC.

The V and J genes are TRBV18 and TRBJ1-1; D is possibly TRBD1 (5 bases). The germline V gene has CDR1 KGHSH and CDR2 LQKENI. The CDR3 is made up of 14 amino acids. V lost 3 bases and J 11 bases, leaving 19 bases between the germline ends. Written as DNA, the CDR3 is TGTGCCAGCTCACCGTACGGAGGGGCGGTCGGGGCTTTCTTT. It encodes CASSPYGGAVGAFF.

The table lists this clone with a count of one. Written as DNA, the CDR3 is TGTGCCAGCAGTGAATACAGTTCCGTGAGCAATCAGCCCCAGCATTTT. Amino acids: CASSEYSSVSNQPQHF. The rearrangement joins TRBV6-1 to TRBJ1-5, with D unresolved. The CDR3 totals 16 residues. The germline V gene has CDR1 MNHNS and CDR2 SASEGT. Trimming took off 2 bases at V and 1 base at J, with 12 bases between the two ends.

The V and J genes are TRBV7-6 and TRBJ2-3; possible D gene TRBD2, 5 bases. V was cut by 1 base and J by 4 bases, with 15 bases left in between. CDR1 SGHVS and CDR2 FNYEAQ come from the germline V gene. The CDR3 has 16 amino acids. The CDR3 bases are TGTGCCAGCAGCTTAGGACTATTGTCTCTTGCAGATACGCAGTATTTT. Amino acids: CASSLGLLSLADTQYF.

This chain connects TRBV6-1 to TRBJ1-1, with D possibly being TRBD1 (5 bases). V was shortened by 6 bases and J by 3 bases, with 11 bases between the two germline ends. Per germline, CDR1 MNHNS and CDR2 SASEGT. The CDR3 spans 13 residues. The CDR3, as DNA: TGTGCCAGCAGGGACAAGGGTTACACTGAAGCTTTCTTT. Translation gives CASRDKGYTEAFF.

The V gene is TRBV27, the J gene TRBJ2-7, with 10 bases aligning to TRBD1. Unmatched junction bases numbered 8, after V lost 4 bases and J lost 5 bases. Germline assignment: CDR1 MNHEY and CDR2 SMNVEV (reference sequence). The CDR3 is 15 amino acids. CDR3 protein: CASSSPGTGVHEQYF. The CDR3 bases are TGTGCCAGCAGTTCACCCGGGACAGGGGTTCACGAGCAGTACTTC.

The gene calls are TRBV5-8 and TRBJ2-1, with TRBD2 identical over 13 bases. Trimming removed 4 bases from V and 3 bases from J; junction bases left unmatched: 4. This CDR3 is built from 16 residues. Germline V gene lookup returns CDR1 SGHTS and CDR2 YDEGEE. The CDR3 bases are TGTGCCAGCAGCGGCCGGACTAGCGGGGGCTACAATGAGCAGTTCTTC. Protein: CASSGRTSGGYNEQFF.